This TCR beta chain is drawn from a study of siplizumab effects on memory and regulatory T cells (dated by TCRdb to between 2018 and 2020). Study-level background: The study examined how the anti-CD2 antibody siplizumab affects alloreactive T-cell subsets in allogeneic mixed lymphocyte reactions built from human PBMCs. Broad study findings and their caveats: Unstimulated naive T cells appeared to be more diverse than memory T cells, and naive cells seemed to make a substantial contribution to the alloresponse. Sequences below about 10^-5 frequency were poorly captured, so only a minor fraction of alloreactive clones could be mapped to unstimulated subsets. Siplizumab significantly lowered the cumulative frequency of alloreactive sequences that could be traced to unstimulated CD4+ memory T cells. Of the alloreactive CD4+ clones that could be mapped, the Treg-derived share averaged around 64% with siplizumab compared with roughly 27% in control reactions. Roughly 80-97% of proliferating CD4+ or CD8+ clones could not be assigned a naive or memory phenotype. Whether proliferating Tregs from siplizumab cultures actually had suppressive function was not functionally confirmed.

There are 12 amino acids in the CDR3, from cysteine to phenylalanine inclusive. The DNA shown is the 36-base CDR3, in frame from base 1. Reading the germline V gene gives CDR1 ENHRY and CDR2 SYGVKD. After removal of 1 base from V and 16 bases from J, the junction retains 7 bases not matched to a gene. Sorted unstimulated T cells, along with proliferating T cells recovered from mixed lymphocyte reactions, underwent TCRbeta CDR3 sequencing. Fresh whole blood from about 11 HLA-typed healthy donors was used as the source from which PBMCs were isolated. The library was obtained by the immunoSEQ multiplex PCR assay. Each sample had about 10^5 TCR templates assayed by the deep sequencing platform. Genomic DNA extracted from sorted T cells was used for TCRbeta CDR3 sequencing. The authors processed their data as follows. Clonal analysis of TCRbeta CDR3 data was done in the R programming language. Unstimulated samples were compared with post-reaction CFSE-low samples to define alloreactive CD4+ and CD8+ clones. Regulatory or non-regulatory origin was assigned to alloreactive CD4+ clones by matching of sequences to sorted unstimulated Treg and non-Treg repertoires. The source is immuneACCESS, and TCRdb retained only in-frame sequences with V and J called. Part of the clones is not carried over; for the studies checked, unresolved V genes explain less than half of this, and the remainder is unexplained. That table is the source of V, J and clone size, and D and trimming were worked out from the DNA. The sample records approximately 48,000 clones, 93% of which are singletons. The top ten clonotypes cover roughly 18% of the sample.

A remark on this clone: No cognate antigen has been identified for it. No base quality values were provided; no much bigger clone lies one nucleotide off.

This chain is built from TRBV10-3 and TRBJ2-1, and 7 junctional nucleotides match TRBD1. The source of this sequence is a human donor in good health. The sample taken for sequencing was CD8+ T cells sorted from blood. The nucleotide sequence reads as follows: TGTGCCATCAGTGAGTTGGGGACAGATCTTTTCTTC. This is translated as CAISELGTDLFF.